These 23 T cell receptor beta chains were sequenced from one sample in a study of cytomegalovirus exposure and HLA in healthy donors (dated by TCRdb to 2015 to 2018). The method was the immunoSEQ multiplex PCR assay. The multiplex PCR relied on a mix of 60 forward primers for TCR Vbeta segments and 13 reverse primers for TCR Jbeta segments. TCRdb carries this immuneACCESS record with in-frame sequences only. Its versions omit some clonotypes, under half of them owing to an unresolved V gene in the studies checked, with the rest unexplained. Across this sample there are over 150,000 clones, with around 85% seen only once. In total, the top ten clones hold about 2.5% of the sample. The sequenced sample consisted of PBMCs. The receptor set was obtained from a male donor in good health and CMV-seronegative.

V and J are TRBV4-1 and TRBJ1-2; possibly TRBD1 for D (6 bases). Germline CDR1 reads MGHRA; CDR2 reads YSYEKL. V was shortened by 1 base and J by 6 bases, with 15 bases between the two germline ends. CDR3 length: 15 amino acids. CDR3 DNA: TGCGCCAGCAGCCAAGGCGGATTACAGGGAAATGGCTACACCTTC. Translated, it gives CASSQGGLQGNGYTF.

The V and J genes are TRBV29-1 and TRBJ2-5; a possible D gene is TRBD2 (6 bases). This CDR3 contains 13 residues. With 5 bases removed from V and 5 bases from J, the gap between germline ends came to 15 bases. Germline V gene sequence: CDR1 SQVTM, CDR2 ANQGSEA. For the CDR3, the DNA is TGCAGCGTTCGGGGCGGGGACCGGGAGACCCAGTACTTC. This translates into CSVRGGDRETQYF.

This chain links TRBV2 with TRBJ1-6, with 7 positions matching TRBD1. Germline V gene sequence: CDR1 SNHLY, CDR2 FYNNEI. The V and J ends lost 6 bases and 8 bases, in that order; junction bases with no gene match: 10. The CDR3 contains 15 residues. The CDR3, as DNA: TGTGCCAGCAGCGGGGGACAGACTGTCTATTCACCCCTCCACTTT. Its protein is CASSGGQTVYSPLHF.

The V gene is TRBV5-4, the J gene TRBJ2-3; possible D gene TRBD2, 6 bases. Germline CDR1 is SGHNT and CDR2 is YYREEE (reference sequence). The V end lost 1 base, the J end lost 1 base, and 10 bases lay between the germline ends. CDR3 length: 15 amino acids. The CDR3 sequence: CASSLFTGGTDTQYF. CDR3 DNA sequence: TGTGCCAGCAGCTTGTTCACGGGGGGCACAGATACGCAGTATTTT.

This chain connects TRBV6-4 to TRBJ2-2; 9 nucleotides line up with TRBD1. V gave up 3 bases and J gave up 2 bases; unmatched junction bases: 7. This CDR3 spans 17 amino acids. CDR1 and CDR2 from the germline V gene are MRHNA and SNTAGT. The CDR3 coding sequence is TGTGCCAGCAGTGAATGGGGACAGGGAATAAACACCGGGGAGCTGTTTTTT. Encoded protein: CASSEWGQGINTGELFF.

The CDR3 DNA reads as TGTGCCATCAGTGGGGACAGGTTCGACGAGCAGTACTTC. Amino acids: CAISGDRFDEQYF. The rearrangement uses TRBV10-3 and TRBJ2-7, with TRBD1 identical over 8 bases. This CDR3 spans 13 amino acids. Germline assignment: CDR1 ENHRY and CDR2 SYGVKD. After removal of 4 bases from V and 5 bases from J, the junction contained 4 bases not matched to a gene.

This clone was counted between two and nine times. V is TRBV6-5 and J is TRBJ1-2; perhaps TRBD1 as D (6 bases). CDR3 length: 15 amino acids. The V gene lost 7 bases and the J gene lost 0 bases, with 15 bases spanning the gap. The germline V gene encodes CDR1 MNHEY and CDR2 SVGAGI. This CDR3 is CASTKTGRTNYGYTF. The CDR3 DNA reads as TGTGCCAGCACCAAAACAGGGCGTACTAACTATGGCTACACCTTC.

The J gene is TRBJ2-1, the V gene TRBV7-2; 11 bases match TRBD2. The V segment lost 5 bases and the J segment 9 bases; nucleotides outside the gene matches: 6. This CDR3 is 14 amino acids long. Per the germline V gene, CDR1 is SGHTA and CDR2 is FQGNSA. The CDR3 is CASSGSGGAIEQFF. For the CDR3, the DNA is TGTGCCAGCAGCGGTAGCGGGGGGGCCATTGAGCAGTTCTTC.

The chain joins TRBV7-9 to TRBJ1-2; possibly TRBD1 for D (6 bases). The CDR3 contains 13 residues. V was clipped by 5 bases and J by 6 bases, with 13 bases between them. Germline V gene lookup returns CDR1 SEHNR and CDR2 FQNEAQ (reference sequence). CDR3 in amino acids: CASSPGGGDGYTF. The CDR3 bases are TGTGCCAGCAGCCCCGGAGGGGGGGATGGCTACACCTTC.

The chain carries TRBV18 and TRBJ2-2, with TRBD1 matching 7 bases. Germline CDR1 KGHSH, CDR2 LQKENI. The J segment lost 2 bases and the V segment lost 3 bases, leaving 3 bases of the junction unmatched. The CDR3 totals 15 residues. The CDR3 here is CASSPTGRNTGELFF. The CDR3, as DNA: TGTGCCAGCTCACCGACAGGGCGAAACACCGGGGAGCTGTTTTTT.

V and J are TRBV19 and TRBJ1-2; maybe TRBD1 (6 bases). V shed 7 bases and J shed 2 bases, with 14 bases lying between them. The CDR3 covers 14 residues. CDR1 and CDR2 (germline): LNHDA, SQIVND (reference sequence). In nucleotides, the CDR3 is TGTGCCAGTACCTCAGGGGTGGGGAACTATGGCTACACCTTC. This gives the protein CASTSGVGNYGYTF. The variable domain in full, completed from reference TRBV19 and TRBJ1-2, reads DGGITQSPKYLFRKEGQNVTLSCEQNLNHDAMYWYRQDPGQGLRLIYYSQIVNDFQKGDIAEGYSVSREKKESFPLTVTSAQKNPTAFYLCASTSGVGNYGYTFGSGTRLTVV.

This chain joins TRBV18 and TRBJ2-3; the match to TRBD2 covers 13 bases. The CDR3 is made up of 17 amino acids. V lost 3 bases to trimming and J lost 2 bases; unmatched junction nucleotides: 5. Per the germline V gene, CDR1 is KGHSH and CDR2 is LQKENI. CDR3 bases: TGTGCCAGCTCACCGCCGGGACTAGCGGGGTCCACAGATACGCAGTATTTT. Translating it yields CASSPPGLAGSTDTQYF.

The chain recombines TRBV29-1 with TRBJ2-3, with 8 nucleotides matching TRBD1. V lost 7 bases to trimming and J lost 4 bases; unmatched junction nucleotides: 10. In germline, CDR1 is SQVTM, CDR2 ANQGSEA. This CDR3 is 14 amino acids long. CDR3 bases: TGCAGCGGCAGACAGGGGTTACTACCAGATACGCAGTATTTT. Amino acid sequence: CSGRQGLLPDTQYF.

The chain joins TRBV7-2 to TRBJ2-7; TRBD2 matches at 11 bases. The germline V gene has CDR1 SGHTA and CDR2 FQGNSA. V shed 1 base and J 1 base; nucleotides not matched to a gene: 6. CDR3 size: 17 residues. The CDR3 protein is CASSLGDLAGGSYEQYF. The CDR3 nucleotides are TGTGCCAGCAGCTTAGGGGATCTAGCGGGGGGATCCTACGAGCAGTACTTC.

This clone was observed a handful of times. The rearrangement joins TRBV10-3 to TRBJ1-5, with 9 bases that match TRBD1. Germline CDR1 is ENHRY and CDR2 is SYGVKD. After removal of 4 bases from V and 1 base from J, the junction contained 5 bases not matched to a gene. The CDR3 is made up of 16 amino acids. CDR3 loop: CAISGPGQGSNQPQHF. The CDR3 DNA sequence: TGTGCCATCAGTGGGCCGGGACAGGGAAGCAATCAGCCCCAGCATTTT.

The chain uses TRBV19 and TRBJ1-2; TRBD1 is a possible D gene (6 bases). The CDR3 loop spans 14 amino acids. The V end was cut by 7 bases, the J end by 8 bases, with 20 bases between. Germline V gene data show CDR1 as LNHDA and CDR2 as SQIVND (reference sequence). This chain's CDR3 is CASKSDSVTRGYTF. The CDR3 region has the DNA TGTGCCAGTAAGTCGGACAGCGTAACCCGGGGCTACACCTTC.

Written as DNA, the CDR3 is TGTGCCAGCAGTGCGGACAGGAGTAATTCACCCCTCCACTTT. As protein: CASSADRSNSPLHF. This chain links TRBV6-5 with TRBJ1-6; 7 nucleotides line up with TRBD1. The V segment lost 5 bases and the J segment 6 bases; nucleotides outside the gene matches: 4. This CDR3 is built from 14 residues. Germline CDR1 and CDR2: MNHEY and SVGAGI.

Only one count was recorded for this clone. The chain has TRBV19 and TRBJ1-5; possibly TRBD1 for D (5 bases). V lost 0 bases, J lost 4 bases, and 16 bases lay in between. This CDR3 has 17 amino acids. The germline V gene has CDR1 LNHDA and CDR2 SQIVND (reference sequence). The DNA of the CDR3 is TGTGCCAGTAGTATAGATTCGGGTCTCCGGGGGAATCAGCCCCAGCATTTT. This sequence encodes CASSIDSGLRGNQPQHF. The whole variable domain, filled in from reference TRBV19 and TRBJ1-5, reads DGGITQSPKYLFRKEGQNVTLSCEQNLNHDAMYWYRQDPGQGLRLIYYSQIVNDFQKGDIAEGYSVSREKKESFPLTVTSAQKNPTAFYLCASSIDSGLRGNQPQHFGDGTRLSIL.

This chain uses TRBV4-3 with TRBJ1-2; D is unresolved. CDR1 LGHNA and CDR2 YSLEER come from the germline V gene. V was shortened by 0 bases and J by 5 bases, with 19 bases between the two germline ends. This CDR3 contains 17 residues. CDR3 in DNA: TGCGCCAGCAGCCAAGATCGGGAGGGCGATTTAGCGTATGGCTACACCTTC. This sequence encodes CASSQDREGDLAYGYTF.

This clone turned up a few times. V gene TRBV4-3 combines with J gene TRBJ2-3; D call uncertain. The CDR3 runs to 16 residues. CDR1 and CDR2 from the germline V gene are LGHNA and YSLEER. V lost 3 bases, J lost 2 bases, and 15 bases lay in between. CDR3 coding DNA: TGCGCCAGCAGCCAGGGCTCGGAACCCTACACAGATACGCAGTATTTT. Encoded protein: CASSQGSEPYTDTQYF.

The chain combines TRBV5-1 with TRBJ1-4; 9 bases fit TRBD1. V trimming: 4 bases; J trimming: 8 bases; junction bases outside the gene matches: 6. CDR1 and CDR2 (germline): SGHRS, YFSETQ. The CDR3 extends over 14 amino acids. As DNA, the CDR3 is TGCGCCAGCAGCAAGGGACAGGGTGGCGAAAAACTGTTTTTT. Its translation is CASSKGQGGEKLFF.

V usage is TRBV7-9 and J usage is TRBJ2-7, with no clear D. This CDR3 region has 12 residues. Germline CDR1 and CDR2: SEHNR and FQNEAQ (reference sequence). V was cut by 5 bases and J by 4 bases, with 9 bases left in between. CDR3 in amino acids: CASSPEVYEQYF. The CDR3 bases are TGTGCCAGCAGCCCCGAGGTTTACGAGCAGTACTTC.

The V gene is TRBV5-1, the J gene TRBJ2-3; a weak D match, TRBD2 (5 bases). Per germline, CDR1 SGHRS and CDR2 YFSETQ. Between the trimmed V and J ends, which lost 7 bases and 3 bases, there was a span of 18 bases. This CDR3 is built from 15 residues. Here the CDR3 DNA reads TGCGCCAGCGCAGTAGTTAGCGTGCGGACAGATACGCAGTATTTT. This encodes CASAVVSVRTDTQYF.